This TCR beta chain was found in a study of cytomegalovirus exposure and HLA in healthy donors. The study, taken as a whole, reports: Analysis was carried out at a later point, and it linked a missense DCLRE1C variant to TCR beta V- and J-gene trimming. No immune exposure information besides CMV serostatus was available.

Details on this clone: Its matching antigen is unknown.

The PCR was carried out with 60 Vbeta primers and 13 Jbeta primers. Sequencing was performed with immunoSEQ multiplex PCR; in TCRdb, only in-frame clones are kept and a portion is missing. Here the sample spans 160,000 or so clones, roughly 76% being singletons. In germline, CDR1 is MNHNY, CDR2 SVGAGI (reference sequence). Trimming removed 4 bases from V and 2 bases from J, with 8 bases in between. The CDR3 is 14 amino acids. This receptor was obtained from a young woman in good health and CMV-seropositive. V usage is TRBV6-6 and J usage is TRBJ1-4; no clear D gene. The material sequenced was PBMCs. CDR3 DNA sequence: TGTGCCAGCAGTTTATCGTCGACTAATGAAAAACTGTTTTTT. Protein sequence: CASSLSSTNEKLFF.